This T cell receptor beta chain was profiled in a study of blood T cell repertoires in COVID-19. In the study overall: The samples span acute and convalescent COVID-19 from the United States, Italy and Spain.

CDR1 is KGHDR, CDR2 SFDVKD, per germline. The CDR3 contains 14 residues. With 3 bases removed from V and 4 bases from J, the gap between germline ends came to 12 bases. Under the authors' procedure: Reference gene primer amplification gave nucleated cell count estimates. Some clones are missing from TCRdb's copy, which holds only in-frame ones; the method was immunoSEQ multiplex PCR. D and trimming were read from the DNA, whereas the V and J calls and clone size are those reported in that table. The repertoire has tens of thousands of clones, approximately 90% of them found once; the top ten carry roughly 4%.

The sample was peripheral blood. The receptor comes from a man aged 65 to 79 with acute or convalescent COVID-19. J is TRBJ2-7 and V is TRBV24-1, with D possibly TRBD1 on 5 matching bases. The CDR3 DNA reads as TGTGCCACCAGTGATCCATTTACAGGATACGAGCAGTACTTC. Protein product: CATSDPFTGYEQYF.